This TCR beta chain stems from a study of regulatory T cells in long-lasting Graves disease. Study-wide results and limits: Persistent patients shared some 2,500 public clonotypes among themselves. Newly diagnosed patients shared fewer, at roughly 970.

The germline CDR1 and CDR2 sequences are SGDLS and YYNGEE. This CDR3 comprises 17 residues. The junction had 13 bases not matched to a gene; V was cut back by 4 bases and J by 2 bases. Library construction for TCR beta used iRepertoire HTBI primers and Arm-PCR of CDR3 regions. Methods used by the authors: Samples collectively showed some 65 TRBV and approximately 15 TRBJ segments. TCRdb re-called the multiplex PCR reads through MiXCR, storing one row per CDR3 protein. The V and J calls and clone size come from TCRdb's table, not from the authors' own analysis. The repertoire holds roughly 380,000 distinct CDR3 sequences, 16% seen once, with just under 30% in the top ten. Comments on this clonotype: Its antigen is as yet unknown.

Regarding time point: newly diagnosed GD, antithyroid drugs for less than 3 months. Preparation of the TCR library used RNA extracted from PBMCs. These data are also associated with another study on T cells in Graves' hyperthyroidism and ophthalmopathy.

The chain uses TRBV9 and TRBJ2-7, with 9 bases fitting TRBD2. The sequence was obtained from a middle-aged man with Graves disease. Sequenced material: peripheral blood mononuclear cells (PBMCs), taken at new diagnosis, from a patient treated with antithyroid drugs. In DNA, the CDR3 is TGTGCCAGCAGCCCCAGAGCTGGCGGGGGGGCCACCTACGAGCAGTACTTC. It encodes CASSPRAGGGATYEQYF. Combining the CDR3 with reference TRBV9 and TRBJ2-7 gives the whole variable domain DSGVTQTPKHLITATGQRVTLRCSPRSGDLSVYWYQQSLDQGLQFLIQYYNGEERAKGNILERFSAQQFPDLHSELNLSSLELGDSALYFCASSPRAGGGATYEQYFGPGTRLTVT.